One and the same sample provided the 5 T cell receptor beta chains below, sequenced in a study of blood T cells in healthy people across ages. Together with a sample-barcoded 5' primer, a J-beta primer mix was included in a second PCR lasting 7 to 11 cycles. TCRdb used MiXCR to reprocess the 5' RACE reads, holding one entry per CDR3 protein. The sample has about 930,000 distinct CDR3 sequences; under 35% are singletons. The same sample was also used in a study of T cells of mothers and their children.

The sequencing input was blood. Receptor source: a woman aged 40 to 50 in good health.

The chain couples TRBV20-1 to TRBJ2-3, with 11 bases aligning to TRBD2. Germline values: CDR1 DFQATT, CDR2 SNEGSKA (reference sequence). This CDR3 is built from 17 residues. V shed 5 bases and J 2 bases; nucleotides not matched to a gene: 12. The CDR3 sequence: CSACPPSGGRLTDTQYF. Here the CDR3 DNA reads TGCAGTGCTTGTCCCCCTAGCGGGGGGCGACTCACAGATACGCAGTATTTT.

In its sample, this clonotype was seen a few times. The chain carries TRBV12-3 or TRBV12-4 and TRBJ1-2, with a possible D match to TRBD1 (6 bases). V lost 6 bases and J lost 7, with 21 bases in between. The CDR3 is made up of 15 amino acids. The CDR3 loop is CASRAPGSGARGYTF. The CDR3 nucleotides are TGTGCCAGCAGAGCCCCCGGATCGGGGGCGCGTGGCTACACCTTC.

This clonotype has only a few counts. The chain is built from TRBV6-2 or TRBV6-3 and TRBJ1-5, with no clear D. This CDR3 is 14 amino acids long. Trimming removed 0 bases from V and 5 bases from J, with 8 bases in between. The germline gives CDR1 MNHEY, CDR2 SVGEGT. Written as DNA, the CDR3 is TGTGCCAGCAGTTACTCTTCCAGCTATCAGCCCCAGCATTTT. The encoded protein is CASSYSSSYQPQHF.

This clonotype was seen ten or more times. The CDR3, as DNA: TGCGCCAGCAGTCGCGGACAGGCCCTCGAGCAGTACTTC. Translation: CASSRGQALEQYF. The rearrangement links TRBV10-2 to TRBJ2-7, with 7 bases aligning to TRBD1. This CDR3 is 13 amino acids long. Trimming cost V 5 bases and J 6 bases; bases outside gene matches: 7. CDR1 is WSHSY and CDR2 is SAAADI in the germline V gene.

The chain carries TRBV28 and TRBJ1-1; no clear D gene. The CDR3 spans 12 residues. The V gene's germline CDR1 is MDHEN and CDR2 SYDVKM. The germline V and J ends were trimmed by 5 bases and 11 bases, with 15 bases remaining between them. In DNA, the CDR3 is TGTGCCAGCAGTCCCGAGTCATTGTTGGCTTTCTTT. Translating it yields CASSPESLLAFF.